The rows below give T cell receptor beta chains drawn from one sample of a study of human T cells and chemical hapten exposure. TCRdb processed the RACE reads anew with MiXCR; each CDR3 protein has one entry. The table shows 35,000 to 45,000 distinct CDR3 sequences, with 8.5% to 10% occurring only once. The specimen was whole blood, collected in connection with sensitization to the hapten diphenylcyclopropenone (DPC). Receptors were obtained from a woman aged 35 to 49 with alopecia areata. Some clones in this sample may be carry-over from other donors' samples. Both conserved end residues are part of each CDR3. The D gene is left open where the match is weak. Only some rows state a clone size, as once, few, many or a class for expanded clones.

TRBJ2-7	TRBV5-1	many	TRBD1	TGCGCCAGCAGCCTGTCACCGGGACAGGGGGCGCGGAGGGCCCACGAGCAGTACTTC	CASSLSPGQGARRAHEQYF
TRBJ1-6	TRBV25-1	NA	NA	TGTGCCAGCCGCGACAATCCGGGGTCACCCCTCCACTTT	CASRDNPGSPLHF
TRBJ2-7	TRBV2	many	NA	TGTGCCAGCAGTACCCGAGCCTACGAGCAGTACTTC	CASSTRAYEQYF
TRBJ2-1	TRBV2	NA	NA	TGTGCCAGCAGTCCGACCCTAAAATACAATGAGCAGTTCTTC	CASSPTLKYNEQFF
TRBJ2-3	TRBV7-3	NA	NA	TGTGCCAGCAGCGCCCTGGCGGGGGCGGTCACAGATACGCAGTATTTT	CASSALAGAVTDTQYF
TRBJ2-1	TRBV27	many	NA	TGTGCCAGCAGGACCGGTAGCTCCTACAATGAGCAGTTCTTC	CASRTGSSYNEQFF
TRBJ2-2	TRBV7-6	many	TRBD1	TGTGCCAGCAGCCCCGGACAGGGGCGCGGGACCGGGGAGCTGTTTTTT	CASSPGQGRGTGELFF
TRBJ1-5	TRBV28	many	NA	TGTGCCAGCATGAAAGTCCGTGGAGGTGAGCAGCCCCAGCATTTT	CASMKVRGGEQPQHF
TRBJ2-3	TRBV28	NA	TRBD2	TGTGCCAGCAGTCTCTCCGCGGGGGGCACAGATACGCAGTATTTT	CASSLSAGGTDTQYF
TRBJ1-2	TRBV5-1	many	NA	TGCGCCAGCAGCTTGGAGGCAGGGGTTGATGGCTACACCTTC	CASSLEAGVDGYTF
TRBJ2-6	TRBV7-9	NA	NA	TGTGCCAGCAGCCCCGACAGGAATTCTGGGGCCAACGTCCTGACTTTC	CASSPDRNSGANVLTF
TRBJ1-6	TRBV10-3	NA	NA	TGTGCCATCAGTGACCAGGGTAATATGAATTCACCCCTCCACTTT	CAISDQGNMNSPLHF
TRBJ1-1	TRBV7-9	many	TRBD1	TGTGCCAGCAGCTCCATGGAACAGGGGAGGAAAACTGAAGCTTTCTTT	CASSSMEQGRKTEAFF
TRBJ2-1	TRBV5-1	many	NA	TGCGCCAGCGGCTTCAGGGGTGGTTACGCCAATGAGCAGTTCTTC	CASGFRGGYANEQFF
TRBJ2-3	TRBV4-1	many	NA	TGCGCCAGCAGCCGCACAGTGGTAGATACGCAGTATTTT	CASSRTVVDTQYF
TRBJ2-5	TRBV28	NA	NA	TGTGCCAGCAGTTTATGGGGGAACCCGCCCAGAGAGACCCAGTACTTC	CASSLWGNPPRETQYF
TRBJ1-1	TRBV11-1	many	NA	TGTGCCAGCAGCTTAGAGTTGGGCGGGTACACTGAAGCTTTCTTT	CASSLELGGYTEAFF
TRBJ2-3	TRBV15	many	TRBD2	TGTGCCACCAGCAGACTAGCGGGGGGCTCCAGGGATACGCAGTATTTT	CATSRLAGGSRDTQYF
TRBJ1-2	TRBV6-1	few	NA	TGTGCCAGCAGTGACGGGATATATGGCTACACCTTC	CASSDGIYGYTF
TRBJ2-7	TRBV5-1	many	TRBD2	TGCGCCAGCAGCTTGGACCCGACTAGCGTCTACGAGCAGTACTTC	CASSLDPTSVYEQYF